This paragraph reports one T cell receptor beta chain. The antigen remains undetermined. A J-beta primer mix and a sample-barcoded 5' primer were used in a second PCR of about 7 to 12 cycles. TCRdb called the 5' RACE reads again in MiXCR, with one record for every CDR3 protein. The repertoire has over a million distinct CDR3 sequences, 59% of them found once; the top ten carry under 8.5%. Peripheral blood, roughly 9.3 milliliters per donor, was collected. Germline V lookup: CDR1 SGHTA, CDR2 FQGNSA. With 5 bases removed from V and 3 bases from J, the gap between germline ends came to 14 bases. The CDR3 has 14 residues. These data are taken from a study of blood T cells in healthy people across ages. Study-wide results and caveats: Long-lived donors exceeded aged donors in naive CD4+ cells and diversity.

This TCR came from a man aged 18 to 35 in good health. Specimen: blood. The chain couples TRBV7-2 to TRBJ2-7; perhaps TRBD1 as D (6 bases). CDR3 loop: CASSRQGTHYEQYF. The CDR3 DNA sequence: TGTGCCAGCAGCCGTCAGGGGACCCACTACGAGCAGTACTTC.